Below, 16 T cell receptor beta chains from the same sample are listed, as sequenced in a study of blood T cells in healthy people across ages. Using a J-beta primer mix together with a sample-barcoded 5' primer, a second PCR was run for roughly 6 to 11 cycles. From the 5' RACE reads, TCRdb called clonotypes with MiXCR, one entry per CDR3 protein. The sample lists about 1 million distinct CDR3 sequences; 40% to 55% were seen once. Sequencing was carried out using blood. These receptors came from a woman aged 55 to 70 in good health.

The chain employs TRBV20-1 and TRBJ2-1, with 7 bases that match TRBD1. The germline gives CDR1 DFQATT, CDR2 SNEGSKA (reference sequence). This CDR3 is 14 amino acids long. J was trimmed by 8 bases and V by 4 bases; bases with no gene match: 11. The CDR3 protein is CSATRQGFYDEQFF. In DNA, the CDR3 is TGCAGTGCTACCAGACAGGGATTTTACGATGAGCAGTTCTTC.

This chain joins TRBV10-3 and TRBJ1-1, with no clear D. The V end was cut by 2 bases, the J end by 3 bases, with 10 bases between. The CDR3 totals 14 residues. Looked up from germline, CDR1 is ENHRY and CDR2 is SYGVKD. DNA of the CDR3: TGTGCCATCAGTGAGATCCCTGGTCACACTGAAGCTTTCTTT. It codes for CAISEIPGHTEAFF.

The rearrangement uses TRBV20-1 and TRBJ2-7; perhaps TRBD2 as D (5 bases). The CDR3 is 14 residues long. V was cut by 0 bases and J by 3 bases, with 12 bases left in between. In germline, CDR1 is DFQATT, CDR2 SNEGSKA (reference sequence). DNA of the CDR3: TGCAGTGCTAGAGAGAACGGGAAGGGCTACGAGCAGTACTTC. It is translated as CSARENGKGYEQYF.

This sequence joins TRBV24-1 and TRBJ1-4; the D gene is possibly TRBD1 (5 bases). CDR3 length: 16 amino acids. In germline, CDR1 is KGHDR, CDR2 SFDVKD. Trimming pared 3 bases from V and 8 bases from J, leaving 18 bases between. In DNA, the CDR3 is TGTGCCACCAGTGATCCTCAGGGAGGTCGGAGGGAAAAACTGTTTTTT. Encoded protein: CATSDPQGGRREKLFF.

This clonotype was detected a few times. The rearrangement links TRBV5-1 to TRBJ2-5; TRBD1 is a possible D gene (5 bases). The CDR3 totals 15 residues. V lost 3 bases and J lost 2, with 14 bases in between. Germline CDR1 and CDR2: SGHRS and YFSETQ. CDR3 region: CASSWGDRAQETQYF. The CDR3 coding sequence is TGCGCCAGCAGCTGGGGTGACAGAGCACAAGAGACCCAGTACTTC.

The chain joins TRBV25-1 to TRBJ2-1, with 8 bases identical to TRBD1. The CDR3 length is 14 residues. V gave up 6 bases and J gave up 4 bases; unmatched junction bases: 5. From germline, CDR1 is MGHDK and CDR2 SYGVNS. The CDR3 bases are TGTGCCAGCAGACCCCAGGGGGCGTACAATGAGCAGTTCTTC. It is translated as CASRPQGAYNEQFF.

Worth noting for this clonotype: With a much larger clone just one base away, this may be a read error. The rearrangement links TRBV2 to TRBJ2-3; the D gene is possibly TRBD2 (6 bases). The CDR3 runs to 13 residues. Trimming left V 10 bases short and J 3 bases short, with 14 bases between. Germline lookup yields CDR1 SNHLY and CDR2 FYNNEI. For the CDR3, the DNA is TGTGCCATCGGCGGGGTTGGGACAGATACGCAGTATTTT. The encoded protein is CAIGGVGTDTQYF.

In its sample, this clonotype was seen a few times. The rearrangement uses TRBV7-2 and TRBJ2-1; 9 bases agree with TRBD2. The trim removed 2 bases at V and 4 bases at J, leaving 6 bases unmatched. This CDR3 spans 16 amino acids. Germline V lookup: CDR1 SGHTA, CDR2 FQGNSA. This chain's CDR3 is CASSLQGTSSYNEQFF. CDR3 DNA: TGTGCCAGCAGCTTACAGGGGACTAGCTCATACAATGAGCAGTTCTTC. The whole variable domain, remainder taken from reference TRBV7-2 and TRBJ2-1, is GAGVSQSPSNKVTEKGKDVELRCDPISGHTALYWYRQSLGQGLEFLIYFQGNSAPDKSGLPSDRFSAERTGGSVSTLTIQRTQQEDSAVYLCASSLQGTSSYNEQFFGPGTRLTVL.

This clonotype has ten or more counts. The chain links TRBV5-6 to TRBJ2-5; 14 nucleotides match TRBD2. The CDR3 loop spans 15 amino acids. The V gene end was trimmed by 4 bases and the J gene end by 5 bases; junction bases not matched to a gene: 4. In germline, CDR1 is SGHDT, CDR2 YYEEEE. CDR3 sequence: CASSRLAGGQETQYF. The DNA for the CDR3 is TGTGCCAGCAGCCGACTAGCGGGAGGGCAGGAGACCCAGTACTTC.

The gene calls are TRBV14 and TRBJ2-3, with D possibly TRBD2 on 6 matching bases. There are 14 residues in the CDR3. The germline CDR1 and CDR2 sequences are SGHDN and FVKESK. V shed 3 bases and J shed 4 bases, with 11 bases lying between them. CDR3 protein: CASSQLGEADTQYF. The CDR3 DNA reads as TGTGCCAGCAGCCAGCTAGGGGAGGCAGATACGCAGTATTTT.

The chain combines TRBV4-3 with TRBJ2-3, with TRBD1 matching over 9 bases. The CDR3 sequence is 14 residues long. Trimming removed 1 base from V and 5 bases from J; junction bases left unmatched: 1. The germline V gene encodes CDR1 LGHNA and CDR2 YSLEER. CDR3 nucleotides: TGCGCCAGCAGCCAAGGGGGACAGGGAGATACGCAGTATTTT. Its translation: CASSQGGQGDTQYF.

The chain is built from TRBV3-1 and TRBJ2-1; D call uncertain. This CDR3 has 13 amino acids. Germline V gene data show CDR1 as LGHDT and CDR2 as YNNKEL (reference sequence). Trimming pared 0 bases from V and 9 bases from J, leaving 9 bases between. The CDR3 sequence: CASSQDGESEQFF. CDR3 DNA sequence: TGTGCCAGCAGCCAAGATGGCGAGTCTGAGCAGTTCTTC.

The V gene is TRBV5-1, the J gene TRBJ2-3, with D perhaps TRBD1 or TRBD2 (6 bases each). This CDR3 is 17 amino acids long. V was pared by 1 base and J by 2 bases, with 17 bases between. Germline values: CDR1 SGHRS, CDR2 YFSETQ. The CDR3 spells CASSLYGGHMDTDTQYF. In DNA, the CDR3 is TGCGCCAGCAGCTTGTATGGGGGGCATATGGACACAGATACGCAGTATTTT.

This clonotype occurred a few times. The chain uses TRBV5-1 and TRBJ2-7, with TRBD1 identical over 8 bases. The CDR3 sequence is 14 residues long. With V trimmed by 1 base and J by 4 bases, 4 bases remained unmatched. Germline V gives CDR1 SGHRS, CDR2 YFSETQ. CDR3 coding DNA: TGCGCCAGCAGCTTGTTGACAGGGGATTACGAGCAGTACTTC. This encodes CASSLLTGDYEQYF. Variable domain in full (rest from reference TRBV5-1 and TRBJ2-7): KAGVTQTPRYLIKTRGQQVTLSCSPISGHRSVSWYQQTPGQGLQFLFEYFSETQRNKGNFPGRFSGRQFSNSRSEMNVSTLELGDSALYLCASSLLTGDYEQYFGPGTRLTVT.

A remark on this clonotype: Mismatch with germline at one junction end may stem from a read error. Written as DNA, the CDR3 is TGTGCCACCAGTAGGTCTTCGGGCGGGTTGGGGGAGACCCAGTACTTC. This encodes CATSRSSGGLGETQYF. The chain joins TRBV27 to TRBJ2-5, with D tentatively TRBD2 (5 bases). The V gene's germline CDR1 is MNHEY and CDR2 SMNVEV (reference sequence). CDR3 size: 16 residues.

This clonotype was counted between two and nine times. The genes are TRBV5-1 and TRBJ1-2; 9 bases are shared with TRBD1. The CDR3 spans 15 residues. Germline lookup yields CDR1 SGHRS and CDR2 YFSETQ. V lost 1 base to trimming and J lost 3 bases; unmatched junction nucleotides: 4. The CDR3 region is CASSLITGGDYGYTF. In DNA, the CDR3 is TGCGCCAGCAGCTTGATTACAGGGGGCGACTATGGCTACACCTTC.